Below are 7 T cell receptor beta chains sequenced from a single sample in a study of a mutant IDH1 vaccine in newly diagnosed glioma (dated by TCRdb to about 2021). What this sample's time point label stands for: week 11, during vaccination. Each vaccine dose, consisting of 300 ug of a 20-mer mutant IDH1 peptide in Montanide, was administered subcutaneously with topical imiquimod. Libraries were constructed by the immunoSEQ multiplex PCR assay. TCRdb mirrors the immuneACCESS table, restricted to in-frame sequences. Some clones are absent from its copies; in checked studies, under half trace to an unresolved V gene, and the reason for the others is unknown. Recorded for this sample are 110,000 or so clones; about nine tenths of them occurred a single time. Roughly 0.57% of the sample lies in the top ten. What these receptors recognize is not known. This sample comprised PBMCs, obtained from a glioma patient whose treatment included an IDH1 peptide vaccine. These receptors were taken from a woman aged 45-65 years with glioma.

The chain joins TRBV10-1 to TRBJ2-5; TRBD1 might be the D (5 bases). The ends were cut back, 0 bases at V and 2 bases at J, with 7 bases in the middle. CDR1 and CDR2 from the germline V gene are WNHNN and SYGVQD (reference sequence). The CDR3 totals 14 residues. The CDR3 loop reads CASSESDMQETQYF. CDR3 DNA: TGCGCCAGCAGTGAGTCGGACATGCAAGAGACCCAGTACTTC.

There are a few counts of this clone. This chain uses TRBV20-1 with TRBJ1-1; D gene ambiguous. The CDR3 consists of 11 residues. The V end lost 4 bases, the J end lost 5 bases, and 8 bases lay between the germline ends. Germline loops: CDR1 DFQATT, CDR2 SNEGSKA (reference sequence). The CDR3 DNA is TGCAGTGCTACGACGTATACTGAAGCTTTCTTT. Translated: CSATTYTEAFF.

This clone was counted once. CDR3 DNA sequence: TGTGCCTGGGGTAGCGGGAGGGAACTCTACGAGCAGTACTTC. Protein: CAWGSGRELYEQYF. The chain uses TRBV30 and TRBJ2-7, with TRBD2 matching over 11 bases. Germline V gene sequence: CDR1 GTSNPN, CDR2 SVGIG (reference sequence). Trimming at V came to 5 bases and at J to 3 bases, leaving 6 bases not matched to a gene. CDR3 length: 14 amino acids.

This sequence joins TRBV7-9 and TRBJ2-1; D possibly uses TRBD1 or TRBD2 (5 bases each). CDR3 length: 14 residues. Germline V gene data show CDR1 as SEHNR and CDR2 as FQNEAQ (reference sequence). The DNA for the CDR3 is TGTGCTCTCCGGGGCTCAACGGGCAACGATGAGCAGTTCTTC. Its protein product is CALRGSTGNDEQFF.

The CDR3 DNA reads as TGTGCCAGCAGCGCCTCGGGTCTTGCCTCAATGAACACTGAAGCTTTCTTT. Encoded protein: CASSASGLASMNTEAFF. This sequence joins TRBV7-9 and TRBJ1-1; unclear D gene. The V end lost 5 bases, the J end lost 0 bases, and 19 bases lay between the germline ends. The CDR3 runs to 17 residues. From germline, CDR1 is SEHNR and CDR2 FQNEAQ (reference sequence).

The chain recombines TRBV5-4 with TRBJ2-5; the match to TRBD2 covers 9 bases. V dropped 0 bases and J dropped 5; count of bases not matched to a gene: 11. The CDR3 runs to 17 residues. The germline V gene encodes CDR1 SGHNT and CDR2 YYREEE (reference sequence). CDR3 coding DNA: TGTGCCAGCAGCTTGGCGTTTTCTAGCGGGGCCAAGGAGACCCAGTACTTC. It translates to CASSLAFSSGAKETQYF.

The rearrangement uses TRBV5-8 and TRBJ1-5, with TRBD1 as a possible D gene (5 bases). Looked up from germline, CDR1 is SGHTS and CDR2 is YDEGEE. The CDR3 runs 14 residues. Trimming took 4 bases from V and 1 from J, leaving 9 bases between them. The CDR3 DNA is TGTGCCAGCAGCCCCCAGGGAAGCAATCAGCCCCAGCATTTT. Its protein is CASSPQGSNQPQHF.